A single T cell receptor (beta chain) is shown here with its context. In its sample, this clone was seen a few times. Its antigen has not been determined. Qualities for individual bases were not recorded, and no much larger clone is one base off. The data originate from a study of T cell responses to AZD1222 COVID-19 vaccine (dated by TCRdb to about 2021). Regarding the research as a whole: AZD1222 recipients with second doses at about 4 weeks or about 12 weeks were pooled, because spike-specific TCR depth and breadth did not differ between schedules. TCR sequencing covered 230 or so trial participants: approximately 200 given two doses of AZD1222 and around 26 given two doses of MenACWY control vaccine. Trial participants were enrolled by age into 18-55, 56-69 and 70-plus year subgroups, with roughly 160, 29 and 62 TCR-sequenced participants respectively.

The CDR3 regions of human TCRbeta chains were analyzed by immunosequencing. As for the authors' bioinformatics: TCRs in the repertoires were matched against a reference library of SARS-CoV-2-specific TCRs that had been generated with the MIRA antigen-specificity platform. Breadth was defined as the fraction of unique TCRs that were SARS-CoV-2-associated, and depth was defined as the fraction of total T cells that were SARS-CoV-2-associated. Each spike-specific TCR was assigned to its reactive spike region and to a CD4 or CD8 class using the MIRA data. Log10-transformed breadth and depth values were compared by one-way ANOVA with Sidak's multiple comparisons tests. Imported from immuneACCESS, the table was reduced by TCRdb to in-frame sequences with V and J called. These copies leave out some clones; in studies compared against another copy, an unresolved V gene accounts for under half, and the cause of the remainder is not known. That table gives V, J and clone size, and the DNA gave D and trimming. This sample gives nearly 110,000 clones in total; 90% of them show up just once. The top ten hold less than 6% of the sample.

Counted from cysteine to phenylalanine, this CDR3 has 12 amino acids. Only CDR3 DNA is held: 36 bases, read in frame from base 1. Relative to germline, V is 4 bases shorter and J is 5 bases shorter, with 8 bases between their ends. Taken from the germline V gene, the CDR1 and CDR2 loops are KGHSH and LQKENI. Sample time point, as interpreted from the label and publication: baseline before first vaccination. The vaccinee samples were drawn from two UK trials, COV001 and COV002, one of which was a single-blind randomized controlled phase 2/3 trial testing AZD1222 (ChAdOx1 nCoV-19) in healthy adults. Trial participant PBMC samples were collected at day 0 and day 28 after the second dose for TCRbeta chain sequencing. The study at large found these results: The 56-69-year group was small, and its depth increase did not reach significance, likely because of low power. The whole spike protein was spanned by vaccine-associated CD4 TCRs, and dominant responses were seen in regions 160-218 and 743-854. Spike-specific TCR breadth and depth rose significantly after two AZD1222 doses compared with day 0 and with MenACWY recipients. Participants were mostly white British and included more females than males, and it was suggested by the authors that clonal diversity may have been underestimated. Nearly half of unique spike-specific TCRs reportedly recognized epitopes outside regions mutated in the B.1.351 and B.1.1.7 variants. Conclusions about previously exposed vaccinees are limited because only a handful of AZD1222 recipients were SARS-CoV-2 seropositive at baseline. Because no samples from the day 14 peak response were available, repertoires could be characterized only after the peak T cell response.

The sample in question was peripheral blood, obtained on day 0 of AZD1222 vaccination. This TCR came from an adult in good health. Rearrangement joined TRBV18 to TRBJ1-1, with TRBD1 perhaps the D gene, on 5 matching bases. The CDR3: CASSLRGTEAFF. The DNA is TGTGCCAGCTCACTTAGGGGTACTGAAGCTTTCTTT.